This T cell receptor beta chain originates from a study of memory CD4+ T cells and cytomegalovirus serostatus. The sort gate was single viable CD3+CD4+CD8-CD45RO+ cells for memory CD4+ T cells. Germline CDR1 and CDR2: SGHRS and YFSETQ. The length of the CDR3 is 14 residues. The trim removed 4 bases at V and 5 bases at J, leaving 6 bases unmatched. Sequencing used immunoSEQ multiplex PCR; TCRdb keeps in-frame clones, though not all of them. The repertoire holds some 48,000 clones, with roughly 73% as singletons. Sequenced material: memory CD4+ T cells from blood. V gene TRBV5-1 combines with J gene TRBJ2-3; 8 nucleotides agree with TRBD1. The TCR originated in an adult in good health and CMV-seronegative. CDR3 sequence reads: CASSSTTGGDTQYF. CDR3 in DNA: TGCGCCAGCAGCAGCACCACAGGGGGAGATACGCAGTATTTT.